This T cell receptor beta chain appears in the sequencing data of a study of CXCR3-negative and CXCR3-positive naive CD8 T cells. Overall study findings and caveats: CD5 surface expression was similar among naive subsets, and TCR strength was estimated by inference from TRB CDR3 properties. Naive cells with CXCR3 showed TRB CDR3s that were more hydrophobic than those in CXCR3-negative naive cells. Researchers reported similar TRBV-TRBJ usage in naive CXCR3-negative and CXCR3-positive cells, though memory differed.

Worth noting for this clonotype: Its target is not known.

This CDR3 has 14 residues. CDR1 and CDR2 from the germline V gene are LNHDA and SQIVND (reference sequence). Preparation of TRB cDNA libraries relied on 5' RACE carrying UMI labels. TCRdb processed the 5' RACE reads again and assigns one entry to each CDR3 protein, with no DNA. Its clone listing holds around 150,000 distinct CDR3 sequences. Sequencing was performed on naive CXCR3+ CD8+ T cells from blood. Subset described: CD45RO-CCR7+CD27+CD95- naive CD8+ T cells expressing CXCR3 (TNR3+). J is TRBJ1-1 and V is TRBV19; TCRdb's D gene call, TRBD1, goes unchecked for lack of DNA. This clonotype was sampled from a human donor in good health. Some clones in this sample may be carry-over from other donors' samples. This chain's CDR3 is CARATGTANTEAFF.